In this sample, the clone carrying this T cell receptor (beta chain) turned up once. The data were obtained in a study of blood T cell repertoires in COVID-19. For the study at large: Samples representing acute and convalescent COVID-19 were sourced from the United States, Italy and Spain. The cDNA or gDNA used as material had been derived from T cells, B-cell-depleted T cells, or PBMCs.

Original data processing: The assay estimated nucleated cells by amplifying reference gene primers. Assay used: immunoSEQ multiplex PCR; TCRdb lists only in-frame clones, some missing. V, J and clone size are those of that table, while D and trimming were read from the DNA. The table includes fewer than 400,000 clones, 83% detected once. Germline lookup yields CDR1 SGHAT and CDR2 FQNNGV. V shed 2 bases and J shed 4 bases, with 10 bases lying between them. The CDR3 has 14 residues. The TCR comes from a young man with active or convalescent COVID-19. The V gene is TRBV11-2, the J gene TRBJ2-3, with D perhaps matching TRBD2 (6 bases). Sample: peripheral blood. The CDR3 DNA sequence: TGTGCCAGCAGCTTAAGTAGCGGAGCAGATACGCAGTATTTT. Residues: CASSLSSGADTQYF.